This TCR beta chain was recovered during a study of cytomegalovirus exposure and HLA in healthy donors. Primers for the PCR totalled 60 Vbeta and 13 Jbeta. Libraries were prepared by immunoSEQ multiplex PCR; TCRdb keeps only in-frame clonotypes and omits some of them. Of 100,000 to 120,000 clones listed, over 65% are singletons. There are a few counts of this clone. Its antigen is not identified. Study-wide findings and caveats: Donors were assumed by presence/absence analyses to have roughly uniform sequencing depth. Versus the roughly 640-donor mean, an Asian-associated ancestry cluster reportedly showed fewer N-insertions in a later analysis. In a later analysis, at a false discovery rate of 0.05, 15,000 to 20,000 TCR beta sequences were associated with HLA alleles.

The specimen was PBMCs. The TCR originated in a young woman in good health and CMV-seronegative.

The CDR3, as DNA: TGTGCCAGCAGCTCACAGGGGAACACTGAAGCTTTCTTT. Its protein is CASSSQGNTEAFF. V is TRBV14 and J is TRBJ1-1, with a weak D call TRBD1 (6 bases). This CDR3 contains 13 residues. The germline gives CDR1 SGHDN, CDR2 FVKESK. V was shortened by 5 bases and J by 1 base, with 8 bases between the two germline ends.